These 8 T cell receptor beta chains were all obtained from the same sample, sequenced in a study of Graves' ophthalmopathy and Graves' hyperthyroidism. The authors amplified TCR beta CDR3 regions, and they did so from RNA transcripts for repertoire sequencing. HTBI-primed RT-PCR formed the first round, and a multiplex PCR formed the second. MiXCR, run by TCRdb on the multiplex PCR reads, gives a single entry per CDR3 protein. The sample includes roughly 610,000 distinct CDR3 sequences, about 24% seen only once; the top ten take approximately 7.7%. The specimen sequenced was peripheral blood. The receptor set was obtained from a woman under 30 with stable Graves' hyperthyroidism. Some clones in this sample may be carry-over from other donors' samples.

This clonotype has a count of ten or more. The CDR3 bases are TGTGCCAGCAGCTTAGGAGGGTTGGGGCACTACGAGCAGTACTTC. Translated: CASSLGGLGHYEQYF. The chain uses TRBV11-1 and TRBJ2-7, with D possibly called TRBD1 or TRBD2 (5 bases each). V was trimmed by 1 base and J by 3 bases, leaving 13 bases between them. The CDR3 runs 15 residues. Germline loops: CDR1 SGHAT, CDR2 FQDESV (reference sequence).

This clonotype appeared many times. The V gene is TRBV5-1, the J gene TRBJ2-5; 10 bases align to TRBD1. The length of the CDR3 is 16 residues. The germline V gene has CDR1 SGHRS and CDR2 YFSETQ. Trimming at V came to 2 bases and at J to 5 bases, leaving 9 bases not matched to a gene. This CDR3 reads CASSLPPGQGMETQYF. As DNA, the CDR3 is TGCGCCAGCAGCTTACCACCGGGACAGGGGATGGAGACCCAGTACTTC.

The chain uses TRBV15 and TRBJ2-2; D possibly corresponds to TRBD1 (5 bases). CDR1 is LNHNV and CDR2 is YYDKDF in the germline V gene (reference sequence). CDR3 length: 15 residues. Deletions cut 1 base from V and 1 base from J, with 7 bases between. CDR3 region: CATSRVRENTGELFF. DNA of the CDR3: TGTGCCACCAGCAGAGTCAGGGAGAACACCGGGGAGCTGTTTTTT.

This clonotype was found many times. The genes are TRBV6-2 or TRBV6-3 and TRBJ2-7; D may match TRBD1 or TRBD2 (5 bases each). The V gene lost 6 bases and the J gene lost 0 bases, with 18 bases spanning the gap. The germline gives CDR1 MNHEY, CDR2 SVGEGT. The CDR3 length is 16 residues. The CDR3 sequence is CASRDPPGTSSYEQYF. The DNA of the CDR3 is TGTGCCAGCAGGGATCCTCCCGGGACCAGCTCCTACGAGCAGTACTTC.

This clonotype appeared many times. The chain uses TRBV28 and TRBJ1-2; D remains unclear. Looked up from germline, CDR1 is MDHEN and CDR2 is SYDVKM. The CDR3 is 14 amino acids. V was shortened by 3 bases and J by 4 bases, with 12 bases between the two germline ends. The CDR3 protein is CASSFVDLGYGYTF. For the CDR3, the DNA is TGTGCCAGCAGTTTTGTGGATCTCGGCTATGGCTACACCTTC.

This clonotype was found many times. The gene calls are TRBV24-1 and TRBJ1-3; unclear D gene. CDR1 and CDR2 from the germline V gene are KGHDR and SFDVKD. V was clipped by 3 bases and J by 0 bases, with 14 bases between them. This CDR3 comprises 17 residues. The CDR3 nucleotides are TGTGCCACCAGTGATCGTTACATGGACCGCTCTGGAAACACCATATATTTT. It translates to CATSDRYMDRSGNTIYF.

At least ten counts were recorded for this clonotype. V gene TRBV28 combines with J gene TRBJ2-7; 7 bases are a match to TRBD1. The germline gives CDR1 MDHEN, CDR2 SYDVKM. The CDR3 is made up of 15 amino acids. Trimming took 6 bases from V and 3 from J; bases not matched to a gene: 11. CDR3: CASRNRQGGYYEQYF. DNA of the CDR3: TGTGCCAGCAGGAACCGACAGGGTGGCTACTACGAGCAGTACTTC.

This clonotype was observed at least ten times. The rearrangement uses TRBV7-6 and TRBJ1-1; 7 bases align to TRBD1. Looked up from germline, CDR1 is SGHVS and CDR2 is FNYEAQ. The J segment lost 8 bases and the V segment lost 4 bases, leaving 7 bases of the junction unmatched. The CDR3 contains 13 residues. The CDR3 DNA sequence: TGTGCCAGCAGCTCCAGGGGGACTTTCGAAGCTTTCTTT. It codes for CASSSRGTFEAFF.